These T cell receptor beta chains were read from a single sample in a study of CD8+ T cells in alopecia areata. Assay used: immunoSEQ multiplex PCR; TCRdb lists only in-frame clones, some missing. The sample holds under 350,000 clones, over 45% seen once. The sequenced sample was CD4+ T cells sorted from blood, obtained at week 24, from a patient treated with tofacitinib. These receptors originate from a human donor with alopecia areata. Each CDR3 is given with its conserved first and last residue. Each record gives: J gene, V gene, D gene, clone size, CDR3 protein, CDR3 DNA. D genes are given only for firm matches. The size of a clone is reported for some rows only, either as once, few or many, or as a class for expanded clones.

TRBJ2-1	TRBV9	NA	NA	CASSPKWRGAYNEQFF	TGTGCCAGCAGCCCCAAGTGGCGGGGAGCCTACAATGAGCAGTTCTTC
TRBJ2-1	TRBV19	TRBD2	NA	CASTLASGGYNEQFF	TGTGCCAGTACCCTTGCCAGCGGGGGATACAATGAGCAGTTCTTC
TRBJ1-6	TRBV29-1	NA	NA	CSVGTARDSPLHF	TGCAGCGTAGGGACGGCGAGGGATTCACCCCTCCACTTT
TRBJ2-7	TRBV4-1	NA	NA	CASSQVFKGHEQYF	TGCGCCAGCAGCCAAGTTTTTAAGGGCCACGAGCAGTACTTC
TRBJ2-2	TRBV5-1	NA	NA	CASSLSGPDTGELFF	TGCGCCAGCAGCTTGAGCGGTCCTGATACCGGGGAGCTGTTTTTT
TRBJ1-1	TRBV5-1	NA	NA	CASNGASFSNTEAFF	TGCGCCAGCAATGGGGCTTCGTTTTCGAACACTGAAGCTTTCTTT
TRBJ2-7	TRBV7-9	NA	NA	CASSRAGVDYYEQYF	TGTGCCAGCAGCCGCGCCGGGGTCGATTACTACGAGCAGTACTTC
TRBJ1-1	TRBV9	NA	NA	CASSARGNTEAFF	TGTGCCAGCAGCGCCAGGGGGAACACTGAAGCTTTCTTT
TRBJ1-2	TRBV5-4	TRBD1	NA	CASGGQPANYGYTF	TGTGCCAGCGGGGGACAGCCAGCTAACTATGGCTACACCTTC
TRBJ2-3	TRBV10-3	TRBD1	few	CATRDRRGTDTQYF	TGTGCCACTAGGGACAGGAGAGGGACAGATACGCAGTATTTT
TRBJ1-1	TRBV27	NA	once	CASSSPGSGGTEAFF	TGTGCCAGCAGTTCACCGGGCTCCGGGGGAACTGAAGCTTTCTTT
TRBJ1-1	TRBV30	NA	NA	CAWSRLSGKNTEAFF	TGTGCCTGGAGTCGGCTTTCGGGGAAGAACACTGAAGCTTTCTTT
TRBJ2-7	TRBV4-1	NA	few	CASSQEARLEQYF	TGCGCCAGCAGCCAAGAGGCGAGACTGGAGCAGTACTTC
TRBJ2-2	TRBV5-6	TRBD2	NA	CASSWRTSGNTGELFF	TGTGCCAGCAGCTGGAGGACTAGCGGAAACACCGGGGAGCTGTTTTTT
TRBJ2-7	TRBV30	NA	NA	CAWSVLDEQYF	TGTGCCTGGAGTGTACTGGACGAGCAGTACTTC
TRBJ2-7	TRBV6-7	NA	NA	CAISPHEGGRGQYF	TGTGCCATCTCCCCCCATGAGGGGGGACGGGGGCAGTACTTC
TRBJ1-5	TRBV6-5	NA	NA	CASSVGGNQPQHF	TGTGCCAGCAGTGTAGGAGGAAATCAGCCCCAGCATTTT
TRBJ1-5	TRBV2	NA	NA	CASKQDSNQPQHF	TGTGCCAGCAAACAGGACAGCAATCAGCCCCAGCATTTT
TRBJ1-2	TRBV4-2	TRBD1	NA	CASSQDHGTAYGYTF	TGTGCCAGCAGCCAAGATCATGGGACAGCCTATGGCTACACCTTC
TRBJ1-4	TRBV5-4	TRBD1	NA	CASSTPGGKLFF	TGTGCCAGCAGCACTCCAGGGGGAAAACTGTTTTTT
TRBJ1-4	TRBV5-1	NA	few	CASSPENEKLFF	TGCGCCAGCAGCCCAGAGAATGAAAAACTGTTTTTT
TRBJ2-3	TRBV27	NA	few	CASSLRGLGDTQYF	TGTGCCAGCAGTTTAAGGGGCCTAGGAGATACGCAGTATTTT
TRBJ1-1	TRBV9	NA	NA	CASSVVFRGEAFF	TGTGCCAGCAGCGTAGTTTTTAGGGGGGAAGCTTTCTTT
TRBJ1-1	TRBV5-1	TRBD1	NA	CASKSEGANTEAFF	TGCGCCAGCAAATCCGAGGGGGCAAACACTGAAGCTTTCTTT
TRBJ2-1	TRBV2	TRBD2	NA	CASSLTSGSYNEQFF	TGTGCCAGCAGTCTGACTAGCGGGAGCTACAATGAGCAGTTCTTC